This T cell receptor (beta chain) was recorded in a study of cytomegalovirus exposure and HLA in healthy donors (dated by TCRdb to 2016 to 2017). With respect to the entire study: In an earlier analysis of some 610 of the donors, roughly 300 Gb of sequence data and 100 million or so unique TCR beta sequences from about 190 million T cells were reported. HLA typing included class I and class II loci at four-digit resolution. An early release covering 500 to 750 HLA-typed donors comprised about 320 gigabases of sequencing data and 65 million to 100 million unique TCR sequences. The later analysis used no new phenotypic data to find candidate immune exposures, relying instead on TCR beta sequences and their occurrence across donors. Among the roughly 400 genotyped donors, approximately 77% belonged to the genetic ancestry cluster associated with self-reported Caucasian donors. The study combined high-throughput TCR immunosequencing, statistical association of individual TCRs with disease status, and machine learning to predict cytomegalovirus infection status. Using immunosequencing, the study profiled T cell repertoires from approximately 700 subjects and related those repertoires to cytomegalovirus serostatus. The number of donors typed differed by locus, with roughly 629-640 for A, B, C, DRB1 and DQB1, about 500 for DQA1, 600 to 610 for DPA1, and some 470 for DPB1. To study patterns of TCR occurrence, a later analysis re-analyzed previously published TCR beta repertoires from 550 to 800 donors and added high-resolution HLA genotyping. A separate validation cohort of over 95 different subjects was used in addition to the roughly 700-subject first cohort. An earlier analysis of approximately 500 of the donors applied high-throughput TCR beta sequencing to assess whether each TCR beta V gene segment acted as functional or pseudogenic. Among about 400 genotyped donors of the cohort, an average of approximately 220,000 unique TCR beta nucleotide sequences was sequenced per donor, of which roughly 17% were non-productive. The aim of the study was to test whether cataloging public T cell receptors could identify signatures of past pathogen exposure. A later genetic analysis used genome-wide SNP genotypes for about three fifths of the 666 donors, treating that subset as a discovery cohort. Donor age, sex, ethnicity and CMV serostatus were compiled alongside the repertoire data. Every discovery cohort repertoire had been produced on one sequencing platform. A handful of DR-DQ haplotypes were treated as single units for association and clustering because of strong linkage in the cohort.

The paper as a whole reports these results and caveats: The authors suggested that the approach could potentially be extended to other disease states and immunological phenotypes. In vitro tests confirmed that a few of the cytomegalovirus-associated TCR beta chains recognize cytomegalovirus antigens. In a later analysis, TCR association rates were found to vary across HLA loci, with the most associated TCRs seen for DRB1 alleles and the fewest for HLA-C alleles. A later analysis associated 16,951 TCR beta sequences with specific HLA alleles at a false discovery rate of 0.05. In both the original and validation cohorts, the classifier was reported to diagnose cytomegalovirus status with high specificity and sensitivity. A group of highly shared sequence variants was considered likely to be a technical artifact of the sequencing pipeline. For the cohort, immune exposure information was limited to CMV serostatus. A further reported finding was that TCR beta sequences accurately predicted the HLA-A and HLA-B alleles for most subjects in the first cohort. An earlier analysis of approximately 530 of the donors showed that most TCR beta V segments appeared in productive rearrangements either about 87% or about 30% of the time, which broadly matched IMGT annotations. The study gave a list of about 160 TCR beta chains associated with cytomegalovirus. Compared with equally common non-associated chains, HLA-associated TCR beta chains in a later analysis were more clonally expanded and had lower generation probabilities. Because counts were too low, roughly 17 rarely observed V segments, including chromosome 9 orphons, were left out of the earlier analysis of some 640 of the donors. Most TCR sequences were observed very rarely across donors, whereas some public TCRs were present in many individuals. Linkage disequilibrium might explain the correlated functional status among segregating V segments, but an unknown experimental factor could not be ruled out. Presence/absence analyses assumed roughly uniform sequencing depth across donors, an assumption that may not hold. HLA typing was unavailable for some donors at each locus, so association tests used only the typed subset. In this cohort, only TCR beta chains were sequenced, and detectable features were limited by the absence of alpha or paired-chain data. An association between a missense DCLRE1C variant and V-gene and J-gene trimming of TCR beta chains was found in a later genetic analysis and replicated in an independent cohort. According to a later genetic analysis, donors in an Asian-associated ancestry cluster had fewer N-insertions in productive TCRs than the approximately 700-donor mean. Several of the top co-occurrence clusters appeared to be linked to parvovirus B19, influenza, CMV and Epstein-Barr virus, according to a later analysis. Most CMV-associated TCR beta chains appeared to be HLA-restricted in a later analysis, and the HLA associations seemed to be driven largely by CMV exposure. Some IMGT-functional V segments, including TRBV6-2 and TRBV6-3, could not be distinguished by the 87-base-pair reads and were therefore excluded. When HLA alleles, especially DR and DQ, strongly co-occurred, attributing TCR associations to individual alleles was difficult.

Libraries were built with the immunoSEQ multiplex PCR assay. The multiplex PCR relied on a mix of 60 forward primers for TCR Vbeta segments and 13 reverse primers for TCR Jbeta segments. A multiplex PCR assay on genomic DNA amplified the CDR3 region of rearranged TCR beta genes. Amplified TCR beta libraries were sequenced as 87-base-pair reads on the Illumina HiSeq System. Per the source publication's procedure: A later analysis counted approximately 76 million unique TCR beta chains across the 500 to 850 repertoires, and roughly 11 million of these chains were shared by at least two donors. Raw reads were error-corrected and collapsed into unique sequences with a nearest-neighbor algorithm that merged closely related sequences to remove PCR and sequencing errors. V, D and J gene segments were assigned by aligning CDR3 sequences to IMGT reference sequences. For a sequence to be retained, at least a six-nucleotide match to both a V gene segment and a J gene segment was required. Rearrangements were classified as productive when the CDR3 lacked stop codons and remained in frame with V and J, and all other rearrangements were classified as non-productive. Following IMGT convention, CDR3 was defined as the stretch from the second conserved V-encoded cysteine to the conserved J-encoded phenylalanine. In an earlier analysis of some 550 of the donors, sequences lacking an unambiguous match to a single V gene segment were excluded. An earlier analysis of about 590 of the donors classified V segments as functional when productive rearrangements were above 56.7% and as segregating when the standard deviation between donors was above 5%. A statistical classification framework was built to diagnose cytomegalovirus status from the catalog of TCR beta chain sequences. A later analysis assigned V and J genes by comparing TCR nucleotide sequences with IMGT/GENE-DB human TR gene sequences. In a later analysis, CDR3 sequences and most-parsimonious VDJ recombination scenarios were assigned using the TCRdist pipeline. In a later analysis, each TCR beta chain was defined by its CDR3 amino acid sequence together with its V-gene family, and reads lacking a unique V-gene family were excluded. To address suspected cross-contamination and a sequencing artifact, a later analysis removed 450 to 700 highly shared, low-generation-probability nucleotide sequences. In a later analysis, a clonal expansion index for each public chain was calculated from normalized within-repertoire ranks of inferred template counts. Generation probabilities in a later analysis came from a VDJ recombination model fitted to out-of-frame rearrangements, and those results were checked against IGoR. In a later analysis, hypergeometric tests were used to score TCR-TCR, TCR-HLA and TCR-CMV co-occurrence, with a repertoire-size bias correction applied to TCR pairs. To estimate false discovery rates, a later analysis permuted the HLA or CMV assignments 20 times. A later analysis grouped co-occurring TCRs with DBSCAN, adding TCRdist sequence similarity when clustering within HLA-allele-positive subsets. Repertoires with fewer than 30,000 or more than 120,000 public chains, plus five repertoires with anomalous nucleotide sharing, were excluded from co-occurrence clustering. What TCRdb holds here is the immuneACCESS table cut down to in-frame rearrangements. Part of the clones is not present; checked against another copy, under half of the missing clones reflect an unresolved V gene, and the others are unexplained. V, J and clone size were drawn from that table, and D and trimming were deduced from the DNA. The sample table contains 54,000 or so clones; only one count was recorded for approximately 63% of them. The top ten clonotypes cover around 19% of the sample.

Concerning this clone: Its antigen is unknown. Per-base qualities were not stored, and no clone one base away is much larger.

Taken from cysteine to phenylalanine, the CDR3 has 14 residues. This entry keeps only the CDR3 DNA: 42 bases, framed from base 1. From a lookup of the germline V gene, CDR1 and CDR2 are SGHVS and FNYEAQ. V is clipped by 1 base and J by 1 base, and the sequence between their germline boundaries is 7 bases long. The cohort comprised some 700 healthy bone marrow donors. At the time of sampling, every cohort member was nominally healthy, though immune exposures that went unrecorded were likely present. The donor was CMV seropositive and was included in the group of 250 to 300 seropositive cohort members. Every donor gave a peripheral blood sample, and the peripheral blood mononuclear cells from that sample were used for TCR beta sequencing. Genomic DNA extraction from the blood cell samples was performed with the Qiagen DNeasy Blood Extraction Kit.

This clonotype was sampled from a woman aged 55-70 years in good health and CMV-seropositive. Input material: PBMCs. The chain is encoded by TRBV7-6 joined to TRBJ1-2; perhaps TRBD1 is the D gene, with 5 bases matching. The DNA sequence follows: TGTGCCAGCAGCTTAGATGACAGTAACTATGGCTACACCTTC. The resulting protein is CASSLDDSNYGYTF.